One TCR beta chain is described in this entry. What it binds is not known. This entry comes from a study of cytomegalovirus exposure and HLA in healthy donors. Findings of the study overall: Sequencing had likely introduced a cluster of highly shared sequence variants as an artifact. One variant, a missense change in DCLRE1C, was linked in a later analysis to TCR beta V- and J-gene trimming. More clonal expansion characterized HLA-associated TCR beta chains than equally common others in a later analysis.

This PCR relied on a set of 60 Vbeta primers and 13 Jbeta primers. Libraries were prepared by immunoSEQ multiplex PCR; TCRdb keeps only in-frame clonotypes and omits some of them. The sample includes 120,000 or so clones, less than 80% of them seen just once. The source of this sequence is a woman in her fifties or sixties in good health and CMV-seropositive. Specimen: PBMCs.

The CDR3 is CASSPTDSTNFGNTIYF. In nucleotides, the CDR3 is TGTGCCAGCAGTCCGACAGACAGCACCAACTTTGGAAACACCATATATTTT. V gene TRBV28 combines with J gene TRBJ1-3, with D maybe TRBD1 (5 bases). CDR1 and CDR2 from the germline V gene are MDHEN and SYDVKM. CDR3 length: 17 amino acids. The V end lost 5 bases, the J end lost 3 bases, and 20 bases lay between the germline ends.